Described below is a single T cell receptor beta chain sequence and its context. As yet, its antigen is unknown. This record belongs to a study of T cell responses to AZD1222 COVID-19 vaccine. General study results and limits: The repertoires were collected only after the peak T cell response. Reports indicate that nearly half of spike-specific TCRs are directed at unmutated variant regions.

Some clones are missing from TCRdb's copy, which holds only in-frame ones; the method was immunoSEQ multiplex PCR. Among approximately 110,000 clones listed, around 87% were seen once. The origin of this receptor is an adult in good health. The sample was peripheral blood, taken on day 0 of AZD1222 vaccination.

The CDR3 nucleotides are TGTGCCAGCAGCGCCACAGGACAGTTACCTAATGAAAAACTGTTTTTT. Translating it yields CASSATGQLPNEKLFF. The V call is TRBV9, the J call TRBJ1-4; D perhaps matches TRBD1 (6 bases). Germline CDR1 and CDR2: SGDLS and YYNGEE. The V gene lost 3 bases and the J gene lost 3 bases, with 15 bases spanning the gap. The length of the CDR3 is 16 residues.